What follows are 7 T cell receptor beta chains derived from one specimen sequenced in a study of T cell responses to AZD1222 COVID-19 vaccine. The repertoire was sequenced with immunoSEQ multiplex PCR; TCRdb's copy has only in-frame clones and lacks some. Seen here are about 120,000 clones, 87% observed once, and the top ten hold around 3%. The specimen was peripheral blood, collected on day 0 of AZD1222 vaccination. These receptors all stem from an adult in good health.

The chain carries TRBV6-2 or TRBV6-3 and TRBJ2-1, with 7 bases matching TRBD1. This CDR3 is built from 14 residues. Germline CDR1 MNHEY, CDR2 SVGEGT. Unmatched junction bases numbered 9, after V lost 5 bases and J lost 8 bases. The CDR3, as DNA: TGTGCCAGCAGTCCCGGGACAGATCTGCATGAGCAGTTCTTC. Its protein product is CASSPGTDLHEQFF.

The chain combines TRBV30 with TRBJ2-3; 12 bases agree with TRBD2. This CDR3 has 17 amino acids. Trimming removed 2 bases from V and 6 bases from J; junction bases left unmatched: 12. Germline loops: CDR1 GTSNPN, CDR2 SVGIG (reference sequence). Here the CDR3 reads CAWSQASGTSGGDTQYF. The CDR3 DNA reads TGTGCCTGGAGTCAGGCCAGTGGTACTAGCGGGGGGGATACGCAGTATTTT.

The V call is TRBV11-2, the J call TRBJ2-7, with 9 positions matching TRBD2. V trimming: 0 bases; J trimming: 6 bases; junction bases outside the gene matches: 3. The CDR3 loop spans 14 amino acids. In germline, CDR1 is SGHAT, CDR2 FQNNGV. CDR3 coding DNA: TGTGCCAGCAGCTTAGAGGCGGGGGGGCGCGAGCAGTACTTC. Translation: CASSLEAGGREQYF.

The CDR3 reads CASRYQGAGSPLHF. The CDR3, as DNA: TGTGCCAGCAGATATCAGGGGGCGGGTTCACCCCTCCACTTT. This rearrangement joins TRBV7-2 to TRBJ1-6, with 8 bases matching TRBD1. Germline V gene lookup returns CDR1 SGHTA and CDR2 FQGNSA. The CDR3 has 14 amino acids. V lost 6 bases, J lost 9 bases, and 7 bases stayed unmatched. Filled out from reference TRBV7-2 and TRBJ1-6, the complete variable domain reads GAGVSQSPSNKVTEKGKDVELRCDPISGHTALYWYRQSLGQGLEFLIYFQGNSAPDKSGLPSDRFSAERTGGSVSTLTIQRTQQEDSAVYLCASRYQGAGSPLHFGNGTRLTVT.

This clone was seen a handful of times. V and J are TRBV5-1 and TRBJ2-2, with 9 bases aligning to TRBD2. Looked up from germline, CDR1 is SGHRS and CDR2 is YFSETQ. V was clipped by 0 bases and J by 5 bases; unmatched bases: 5. The CDR3 consists of 16 residues. The CDR3 protein is CASSLVAGVRTGELFF. For the CDR3, the DNA is TGCGCCAGCAGCTTGGTAGCGGGAGTGAGGACCGGGGAGCTGTTTTTT.

This chain joins TRBV5-1 and TRBJ2-1; 7 bases match TRBD1. This CDR3 spans 16 amino acids. The V and J ends lost 4 bases and 4 bases, in that order; junction bases with no gene match: 11. Germline-derived CDR1 and CDR2 are SGHRS and YFSETQ. The CDR3 DNA sequence: TGCGCCAGCAGCCTAAGAACCGGGACAGCTTACAATGAGCAGTTCTTC. Residues: CASSLRTGTAYNEQFF.

The chain uses TRBV11-1 and TRBJ1-1, with unresolved D. Germline lookup yields CDR1 SGHAT and CDR2 FQDESV (reference sequence). V was cut by 3 bases and J by 2 bases, with 7 bases left in between. The length of the CDR3 is 13 residues. Here the CDR3 reads CASSFAYNTEAFF. The CDR3 bases are TGTGCCAGCAGCTTCGCGTATAACACTGAAGCTTTCTTT. Full variable domain (rest looked up from reference TRBV11-1 and TRBJ1-1): EAEVAQSPRYKITEKSQAVAFWCDPISGHATLYWYRQILGQGPELLVQFQDESVVDDSQLPKDRFSAERLKGVDSTLKIQPAELGDSAMYLCASSFAYNTEAFFGQGTRLTVV.